These T cell receptor beta chains were read from a single sample in a study of T-cell memory formation after mild COVID-19. TCRdb fed the 5' RACE reads into MiXCR, producing one record per CDR3 protein. Here the sample spans hundreds of thousands of distinct CDR3 sequences, over 15% being singletons. Source material: PBMCs or a T cell subset sorted from them (not recorded which). The receptors were sampled from an adult woman who had mild COVID-19 (a few samples of this study predate the infection). Cell type and time point are not known. CDR3s include the opening cysteine and the closing phenylalanine or tryptophan. D genes are given only for firm matches. Clone size is not always given. Where it is, it says once, few, many or a class for expanded clones.

D,size,V,J,DNA,CDR3
TRBD2,.,TRBV5-1,TRBJ2-7,TGCGCCAGCAGCGTTCTAAGCGGGGGTCCCTCCTACGAGCAGTACTTC,CASSVLSGGPSYEQYF
TRBD2,.,TRBV28,TRBJ2-7,TGTGCCAGCAGCGCCGGGACTAGCGGGAGGGGAGAGCAGTACTTC,CASSAGTSGRGEQYF
TRBD1,.,TRBV12-3/TRBV12-4,TRBJ1-5,TGTGCCAGCAGGGAGACAGGGGCCGGTAATCAGCCCCAGCATTTT,CASRETGAGNQPQHF
TRBD1,.,TRBV12-3/TRBV12-4,TRBJ1-5,TGTGCCAGCAGGCACAACAGGGGAAATCAGCCCCAGCATTTT,CASRHNRGNQPQHF
.,few,TRBV5-1,TRBJ2-7,TGCGCCAGCAGCTTGGACCCGCGGGAGCAGTACTTC,CASSLDPREQYF
TRBD2,.,TRBV9,TRBJ2-2,TGTGCCAGCAGCCCTAGCGGGGGGTTTACCGGGGAGCTGTTTTTT,CASSPSGGFTGELFF
TRBD2,.,TRBV3-1,TRBJ2-1,TGTGCCAGCAGCCAGGATAGCGGGGCCCCCTACAATGAGCAGTTCTTC,CASSQDSGAPYNEQFF
.,.,TRBV20-1,TRBJ2-1,TGCAGTGGTAAGGAAGACAGGCTGGGAGAGCAGTTCTTC,CSGKEDRLGEQFF
.,.,TRBV7-7,TRBJ2-3,TGTGCTAGCAGCTTAGACGGGCTCGAAACAGATACGCAGTATTTT,CASSLDGLETDTQYF
.,few,TRBV24-1,TRBJ2-7,TGTGCCACCGCGCAGGAGAAAAAAACCTACGAGCAGTACTTC,CATAQEKKTYEQYF
.,.,TRBV7-9,TRBJ1-2,TGTGCCAGCAGCCATCATGGAGCTACGGGAGGCTACACCTTC,CASSHHGATGGYTF
TRBD1,few,TRBV18,TRBJ1-2,TGTGCCAGCTCACCGCCTTCGGGACAGAGCTATGGCTACACCTTC,CASSPPSGQSYGYTF
.,.,TRBV19,TRBJ1-1,TGTGCCAGCAAACAGGGGAACACTGAAGCTTTCTTT,CASKQGNTEAFF
.,.,TRBV20-1,TRBJ1-2,TGCAGTGCTAGTCCCCGAAACTATGGCTACACCTTC,CSASPRNYGYTF
.,.,TRBV4-1,TRBJ2-3,TGCGCCAGCAGCCAAGGGATAGCGGACTACACAGATACGCAGTATTTT,CASSQGIADYTDTQYF
.,few,TRBV12-3/TRBV12-4,TRBJ1-1,TGTGCCAGCAGTTTGGAAGACAGGCAAGCTTTCTTT,CASSLEDRQAFF